Many counts were recorded for the clone carrying this T cell receptor beta chain. What it binds is not known. Deletions cut 1 base from V and 7 bases from J, with 10 bases between. CDR3 length: 14 residues. This sample was included in a study of spatial heterogeneity in lung cancer. Study summary: Across tumor regions, counts of TCR transcripts showed a strong correlation with a T cell module score derived from matched bulk RNA-seq. Within raw reads, each unique TCR and UMI combination appeared on average more than ten times.

Study-wide findings and caveats: For expanded intratumoral alpha and beta TCRs, counts tracked tumor mutation counts.

Time point denoted: sample taken at primary tumor resection. Extraction of whole RNA from tumor, nontumor lung or frozen PBMC preceded unsorted sequencing. TCRdb re-called the 5' RACE reads with MiXCR, one entry per CDR3 protein. The sample lists some 5,900 distinct CDR3 sequences; 7.7% were seen once. The sequencing here drew on lung tumor tissue, taken at surgery. The sequence was obtained from a female donor with early-stage non-small cell lung cancer. The rearrangement joins TRBV12-3 or TRBV12-4 to TRBJ1-4, with D possibly TRBD1 on 5 matching bases. CDR3 region: CASSLDHRSEKLFF. The CDR3 DNA is TGTGCCAGCAGTTTAGACCACAGGAGTGAAAAACTGTTTTTT.